This TCR beta chain was sequenced in a study of OX40 agonist ivuxolimab in advanced cancers. On the study more broadly: Three partial responders included one hepatocellular carcinoma patient and two cutaneous melanoma patients.

Clones were sequenced by immunoSEQ multiplex PCR, and TCRdb holds only the in-frame ones, with some missing. In the table there are tens of thousands of clones, 75% to 90% of which are singletons. Findings and caveats of the study: At 0.1 to 3.0 mg/kg, CD4+ and CD8+ blood T cells expanded clonally by week 6.

Concerning this clone: Its antigen is unknown.

Germline CDR1 is DFQATT and CDR2 is SNEGSKA (reference sequence). The V and J ends lost 6 bases and 11 bases respectively, with 14 bases between them. This CDR3 has 11 residues. The chain combines TRBV20-1 with TRBJ2-1, with D perhaps being TRBD1 or TRBD2 (5 bases each). This TCR was sampled from an adult with an advanced solid tumor such as melanoma, head and neck, liver or kidney cancer. The sequencing used CD4+ or CD8+ T cells sorted from blood, collected in a trial of the OX40 agonist ivuxolimab. The CDR3 DNA follows: TGCAGTGCCAGCCGGGACCCGCAGCAGTTCTTC. Amino acid sequence: CSASRDPQQFF.